This T cell receptor (beta chain) was identified during a study of blood T cell repertoires in COVID-19. Study at large: Samples came from the United States, Italy and Spain, spanning acute and convalescent COVID-19. T cells, B-cell-depleted T cells, or PBMCs provided the cDNA or gDNA that served as material.

This clone was observed a single time. Seattle patients were enrolled during active infection and followed longitudinally. V gave up 3 bases and J gave up 2 bases, with 7 bases separating them. This CDR3 region has 13 residues. Looked up from germline, CDR1 is WNHNN and CDR2 is SYGVQD (reference sequence). Original processing methods: Using reference gene primer amplification, nucleated cell counts were estimated. The repertoire was sequenced with immunoSEQ multiplex PCR; TCRdb's copy has only in-frame clones and lacks some. V and J calls and clone size are given by that table; D and trimming were obtained from the DNA. Among 300,000 to 400,000 clones, 85% to 90% were seen once, and the ten largest hold just under 6.5%.

The chain combines TRBV10-1 with TRBJ1-2, with unresolved D. This clonotype was sampled from a woman between 45 and 65 years old with COVID-19, enrolled during active disease. The sequenced material came from peripheral blood. As DNA, the CDR3 is TGCGCCAGCAGTGAAGAGGGAAACTATGGCTACACCTTC. Translating it yields CASSEEGNYGYTF.